This T cell receptor beta chain was observed in a study of regulatory T cells in long-lasting Graves disease. Whole-study results and caveats: Results may be inaccurate due to the small sample size. Under persistent disease, TRBV28, TRBJ1-2 and TRBJ2-5 were used preferentially.

As for time point: persistent/refractory GD, antithyroid drugs over 5 years with positive TRAb. TCR sequences were obtained from RNA taken from PBMCs. Notes on this clonotype: Its specificity is unknown.

Deletions cut 1 base from V and 0 bases from J, with 4 bases between. This CDR3 has 13 residues. Germline V CDR1 and CDR2: LNHNV, YYDKDF (reference sequence). Investigators prepared the TCR beta libraries by applying iRepertoire HTBI primers and Arm-PCR of CDR3 regions. Each CDR3 protein gets one entry after TCRdb re-called the multiplex PCR reads with MiXCR. The top ten clones hold about 12% of a sample with fewer than 600,000 distinct CDR3 sequences, approximately 22% of them seen once. The sample was peripheral blood mononuclear cells (PBMCs), taken when the disease was refractory, from a patient treated with antithyroid drugs. This clonotype was sampled from a female donor with Graves disease. The V gene is TRBV15, the J gene TRBJ2-7; D remains unclear. The CDR3: CATSRAVSYEQYF. As DNA, the CDR3 is TGTGCCACCAGCAGAGCGGTCTCCTACGAGCAGTACTTC.